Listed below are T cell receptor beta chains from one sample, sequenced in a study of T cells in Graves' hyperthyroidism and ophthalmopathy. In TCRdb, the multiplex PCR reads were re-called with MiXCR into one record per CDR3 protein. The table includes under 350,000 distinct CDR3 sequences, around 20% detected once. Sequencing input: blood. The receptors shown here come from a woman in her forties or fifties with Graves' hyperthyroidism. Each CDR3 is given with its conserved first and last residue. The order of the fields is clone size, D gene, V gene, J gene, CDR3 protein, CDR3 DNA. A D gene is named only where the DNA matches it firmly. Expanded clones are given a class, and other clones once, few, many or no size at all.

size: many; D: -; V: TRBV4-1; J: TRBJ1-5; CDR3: CASSQDRVGNQPQHF; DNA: TGCGCCAGCAGCCAAGACAGGGTTGGAAATCAGCCCCAGCATTTT
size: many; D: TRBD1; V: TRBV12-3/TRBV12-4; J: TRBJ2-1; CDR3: CATKGQGFYNEQFF; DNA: TGTGCCACCAAGGGACAGGGGTTCTACAATGAGCAGTTCTTC
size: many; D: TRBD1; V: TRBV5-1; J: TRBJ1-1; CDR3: CASSLAGTGGFNTEAFF; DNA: TGCGCCAGCAGCTTGGCCGGGACAGGGGGGTTTAACACTGAAGCTTTCTTT
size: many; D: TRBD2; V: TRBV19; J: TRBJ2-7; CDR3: CASSRTRLATYEQYF; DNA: TGTGCCAGTAGTAGGACAAGACTAGCGACCTACGAGCAGTACTTC
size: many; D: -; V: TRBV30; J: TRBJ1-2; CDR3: CAWRQGRHGYTF; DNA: TGTGCCTGGAGACAGGGCAGGCATGGCTACACCTTC
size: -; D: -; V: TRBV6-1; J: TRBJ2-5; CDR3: CASSESDSLETQYF; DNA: TGTGCCAGCAGTGAATCCGATAGCCTGGAGACCCAGTACTTC
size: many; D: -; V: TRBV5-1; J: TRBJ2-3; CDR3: CASSLFGGVTDTQYF; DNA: TGCGCCAGCAGCTTGTTCGGGGGAGTCACAGATACGCAGTATTTT
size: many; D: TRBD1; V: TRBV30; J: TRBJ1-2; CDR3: CAAQGDYGYTF; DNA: TGTGCCGCACAGGGGGACTATGGCTACACCTTC
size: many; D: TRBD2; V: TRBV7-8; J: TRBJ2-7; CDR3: CASSRGGGESYEQYF; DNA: TGTGCCAGCAGCCGCGGGGGAGGGGAAAGCTACGAGCAGTACTTC
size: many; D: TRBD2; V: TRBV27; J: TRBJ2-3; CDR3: CASSLAPGGGKDTQYF; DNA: TGTGCCAGCAGTTTAGCCCCCGGGGGGGGGAAAGATACGCAGTATTTT
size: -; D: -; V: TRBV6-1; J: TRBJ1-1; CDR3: CASRFRVGPPEAFF; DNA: TGTGCCAGCAGATTCAGGGTAGGCCCCCCTGAAGCTTTCTTT
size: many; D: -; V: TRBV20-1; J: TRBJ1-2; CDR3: CSARAVGRGDYTF; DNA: TGCAGTGCTAGAGCCGTGGGCCGGGGAGACTACACCTTC
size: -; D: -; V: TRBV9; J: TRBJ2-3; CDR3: CASSARESTDTQYF; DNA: TGTGCCAGCAGCGCCAGAGAGAGCACAGATACGCAGTATTTT
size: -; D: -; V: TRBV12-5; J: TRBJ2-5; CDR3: CASGPSRYQETQYF; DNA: TGTGCTAGTGGACCCTCCAGGTACCAAGAGACCCAGTACTTC
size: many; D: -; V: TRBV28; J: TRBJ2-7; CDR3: CASSLNRWGNSYEQYF; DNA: TGTGCCAGCAGTTTAAACCGATGGGGTAACTCCTACGAGCAGTACTTC
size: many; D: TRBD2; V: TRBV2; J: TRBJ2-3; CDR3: CASSQAGAGTDTQYF; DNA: TGTGCCAGCAGTCAAGCGGGGGCTGGCACAGATACGCAGTATTTT
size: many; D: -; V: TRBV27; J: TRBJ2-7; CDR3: CARPPGRYEQYF; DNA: TGTGCCAGGCCTCCAGGGCGGTACGAGCAGTACTTC
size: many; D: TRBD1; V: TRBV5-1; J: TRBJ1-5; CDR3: CASSKTGAGQPQHF; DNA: TGCGCCAGCAGCAAGACAGGGGCCGGTCAGCCCCAGCATTTT
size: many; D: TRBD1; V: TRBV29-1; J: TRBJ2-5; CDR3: CSVARDRGGGTQYF; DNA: TGCAGCGTGGCGAGGGACAGGGGAGGGGGGACCCAGTACTTC
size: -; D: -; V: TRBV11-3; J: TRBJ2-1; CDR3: CASSQKGYEQFF; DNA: TGTGCCAGCAGCCAAAAGGGGTATGAGCAGTTCTTC
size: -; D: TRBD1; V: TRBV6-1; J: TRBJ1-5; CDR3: CASRKTGGAYSNQPQHF; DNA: TGTGCCAGCAGGAAGACAGGGGGAGCCTATAGCAATCAGCCCCAGCATTTT
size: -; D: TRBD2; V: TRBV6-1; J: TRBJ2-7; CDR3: CASMVGGGSSEQYF; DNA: TGTGCCAGCATGGTGGGCGGGGGTTCAAGCGAGCAGTACTTC
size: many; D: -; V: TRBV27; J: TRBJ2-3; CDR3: CASSLSPPRWGAQTDTQYF; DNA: TGTGCCAGCAGTTTATCCCCCCCGCGTTGGGGGGCGCAAACAGATACGCAGTATTTT
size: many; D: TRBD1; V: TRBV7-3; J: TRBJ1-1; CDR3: CASSPRQGQNTEAFF; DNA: TGTGCCAGCAGCCCTCGACAGGGGCAGAACACTGAAGCTTTCTTT
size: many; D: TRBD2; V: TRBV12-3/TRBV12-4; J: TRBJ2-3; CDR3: CASSPGLATNTDTQYF; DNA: TGTGCCAGCAGTCCGGGACTAGCTACGAACACAGATACGCAGTATTTT
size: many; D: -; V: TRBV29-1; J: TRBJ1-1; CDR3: CSVGGQNTEAFF; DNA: TGCAGCGTTGGGGGACAGAACACTGAAGCTTTCTTT
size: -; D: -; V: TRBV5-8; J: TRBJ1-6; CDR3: CASSPRPGTSDSPLHF; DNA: TGTGCCAGCAGCCCGAGGCCCGGGACAAGTGACTCACCCCTCCACTTT
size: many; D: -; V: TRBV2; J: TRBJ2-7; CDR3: CASSASGTPSSYEQYF; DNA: TGTGCCAGCAGTGCGTCAGGGACCCCGAGCTCCTACGAGCAGTACTTC
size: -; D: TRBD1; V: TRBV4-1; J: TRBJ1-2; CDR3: CASSQDRNRGRGGYTF; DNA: TGCGCCAGCAGCCAAGATCGAAATAGGGGGCGAGGGGGCTACACCTTC
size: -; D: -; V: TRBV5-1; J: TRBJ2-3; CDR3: CASSLANPLTDTQYF; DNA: TGCGCCAGCAGCTTGGCCAATCCGCTTACAGATACGCAGTATTTT
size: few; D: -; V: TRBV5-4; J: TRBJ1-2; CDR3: CASSLVSWASAGYTF; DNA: TGTGCCAGCAGCTTGGTATCATGGGCTTCGGCGGGCTACACCTTC
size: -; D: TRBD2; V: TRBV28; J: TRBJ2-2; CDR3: CASNERGANTGELFF; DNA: TGTGCCAGCAATGAGCGGGGCGCGAACACCGGGGAGCTGTTTTTT